This T cell receptor (beta chain) emerged from a study of shared clonotypes between healthy human individuals. This clone was detected only once. Using immunoSEQ multiplex PCR, the repertoire was profiled, and TCRdb retains in-frame clones only, with some absent. The sample lists more than 1 million clones; about 80% were seen once. This CDR3 is built from 15 residues. Germline V gene sequence: CDR1 LNHDA, CDR2 SQIVND (reference sequence). V was trimmed by 10 bases and J by 4 bases, leaving 22 bases between them. The clonotype was recovered from a man aged 18 to 29 in good health. Some clones in this sample may be carry-over from other donors' samples. Material: memory CD4+ T cells from PBMCs. The sample's subset: CD45RA-negative fraction. The chain uses TRBV19 and TRBJ1-1; tentative D call: TRBD1 (6 bases). The CDR3 loop reads CATTFPEGGGTEAFF. The CDR3 DNA sequence: TGTGCCACCACTTTCCCTGAGGGGGGGGGCACTGAAGCTTTCTTT.